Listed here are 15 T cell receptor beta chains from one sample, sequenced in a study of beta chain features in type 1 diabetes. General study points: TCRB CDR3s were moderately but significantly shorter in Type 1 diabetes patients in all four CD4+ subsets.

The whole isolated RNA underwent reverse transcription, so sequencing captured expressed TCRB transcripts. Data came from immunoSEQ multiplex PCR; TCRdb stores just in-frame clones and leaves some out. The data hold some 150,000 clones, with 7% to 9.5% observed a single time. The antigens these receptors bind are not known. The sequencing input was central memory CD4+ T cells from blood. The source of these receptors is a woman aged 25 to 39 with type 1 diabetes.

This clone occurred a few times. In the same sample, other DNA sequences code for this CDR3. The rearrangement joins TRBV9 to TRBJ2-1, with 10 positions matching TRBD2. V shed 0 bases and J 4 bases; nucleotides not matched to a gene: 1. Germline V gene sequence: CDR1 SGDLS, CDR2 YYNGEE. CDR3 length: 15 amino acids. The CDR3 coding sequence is TGTGCCAGCAGCGTAGTTAGCGGGAGGTACAATGAGCAGTTCTTC. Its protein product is CASSVVSGRYNEQFF.

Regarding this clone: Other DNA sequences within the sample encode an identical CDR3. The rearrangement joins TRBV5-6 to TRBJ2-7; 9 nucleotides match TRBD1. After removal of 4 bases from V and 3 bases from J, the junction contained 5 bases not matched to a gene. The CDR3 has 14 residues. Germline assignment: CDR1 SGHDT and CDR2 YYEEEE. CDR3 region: CASSLGQGGYEQYF. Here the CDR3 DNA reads TGTGCCAGCAGCCTGGGACAGGGAGGCTACGAGCAGTACTTC.

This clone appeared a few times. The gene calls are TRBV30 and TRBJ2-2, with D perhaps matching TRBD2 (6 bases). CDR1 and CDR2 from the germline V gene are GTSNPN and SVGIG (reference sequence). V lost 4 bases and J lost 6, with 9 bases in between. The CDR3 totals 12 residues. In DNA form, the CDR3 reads TGTGCCTGGAACCGACTAGCCGGGGAGCTGTTTTTT. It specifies CAWNRLAGELFF.

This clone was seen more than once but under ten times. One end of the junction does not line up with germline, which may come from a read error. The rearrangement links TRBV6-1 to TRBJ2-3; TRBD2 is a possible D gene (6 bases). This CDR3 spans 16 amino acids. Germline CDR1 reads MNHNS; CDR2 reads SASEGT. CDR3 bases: TGTGCCATCAGTGGGTTAGCGGAGGCGGGCACAGATACGCAGTATTTT. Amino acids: CAISGLAEAGTDTQYF.

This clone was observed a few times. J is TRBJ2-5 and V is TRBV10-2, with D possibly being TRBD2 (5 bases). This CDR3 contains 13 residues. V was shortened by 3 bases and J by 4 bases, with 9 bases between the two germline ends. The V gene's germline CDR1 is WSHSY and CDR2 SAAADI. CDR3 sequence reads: CASSETSGETQYF. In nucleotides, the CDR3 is TGCGCCAGCAGTGAAACTAGTGGAGAGACCCAGTACTTC.

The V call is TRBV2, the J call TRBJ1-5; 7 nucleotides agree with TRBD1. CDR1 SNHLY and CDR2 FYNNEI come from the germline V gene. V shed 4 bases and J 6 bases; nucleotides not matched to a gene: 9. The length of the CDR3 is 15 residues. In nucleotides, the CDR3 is TGTGCCAGCAGTGTAGAGGGGGCTAGGTCTCAGCCCCAGCATTTT. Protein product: CASSVEGARSQPQHF. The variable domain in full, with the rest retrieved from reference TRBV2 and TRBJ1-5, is EPEVTQTPSHQVTQMGQEVILRCVPISNHLYFYWYRQILGQKVEFLVSFYNNEISEKSEIFDDQFSVERPDGSNFTLKIRSTKLEDSAMYFCASSVEGARSQPQHFGDGTRLSIL.

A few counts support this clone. CDR3 DNA sequence: TGTGCCAGCAGGGTTACAGGGGATGGCTACACCTTC. Translated: CASRVTGDGYTF. The genes are TRBV2 and TRBJ1-2; 7 bases map to TRBD1. The germline V gene has CDR1 SNHLY and CDR2 FYNNEI. J lost 6 bases, V lost 6 bases, and 4 bases had no gene match. This CDR3 region has 12 residues. The full variable domain, completed using reference TRBV2 and TRBJ1-2, is EPEVTQTPSHQVTQMGQEVILRCVPISNHLYFYWYRQILGQKVEFLVSFYNNEISEKSEIFDDQFSVERPDGSNFTLKIRSTKLEDSAMYFCASRVTGDGYTFGSGTRLTVV.

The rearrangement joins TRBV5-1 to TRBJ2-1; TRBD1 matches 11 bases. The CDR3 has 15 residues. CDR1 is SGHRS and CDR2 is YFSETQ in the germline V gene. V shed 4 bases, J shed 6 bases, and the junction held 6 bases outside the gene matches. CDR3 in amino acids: CASSAGQGALNEQFF. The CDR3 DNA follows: TGCGCCAGCAGCGCTGGACAGGGGGCTCTCAATGAGCAGTTCTTC.

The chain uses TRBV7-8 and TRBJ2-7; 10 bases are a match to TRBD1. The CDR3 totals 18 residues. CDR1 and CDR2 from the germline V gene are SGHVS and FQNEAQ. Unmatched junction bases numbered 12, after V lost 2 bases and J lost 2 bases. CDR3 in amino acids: CASSLLVLGTGDPYEQYF. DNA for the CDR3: TGTGCCAGCAGCTTATTAGTTCTCGGGACAGGGGACCCCTACGAGCAGTACTTC.

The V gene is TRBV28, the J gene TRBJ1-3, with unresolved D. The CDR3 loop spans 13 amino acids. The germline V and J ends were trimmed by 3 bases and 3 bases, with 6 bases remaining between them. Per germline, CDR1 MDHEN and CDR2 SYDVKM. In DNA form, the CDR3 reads TGTGCCAGCAGTTTGGCCATTGGAAACACCATATATTTT. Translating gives CASSLAIGNTIYF.

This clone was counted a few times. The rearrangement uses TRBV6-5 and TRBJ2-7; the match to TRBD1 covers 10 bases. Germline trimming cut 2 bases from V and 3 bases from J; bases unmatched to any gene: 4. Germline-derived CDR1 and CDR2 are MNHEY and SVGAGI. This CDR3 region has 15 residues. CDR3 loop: CASSYKTGGYYEQYF. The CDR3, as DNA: TGTGCCAGCAGTTACAAGACAGGGGGCTACTACGAGCAGTACTTC.

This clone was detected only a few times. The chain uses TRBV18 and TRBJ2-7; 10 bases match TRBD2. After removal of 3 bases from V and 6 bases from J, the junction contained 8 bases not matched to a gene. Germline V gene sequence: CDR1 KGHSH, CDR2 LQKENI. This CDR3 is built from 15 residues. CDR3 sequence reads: CASSPVSSGRPEQYF. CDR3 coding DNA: TGTGCCAGCTCACCGGTGTCTAGCGGGAGACCCGAGCAGTACTTC. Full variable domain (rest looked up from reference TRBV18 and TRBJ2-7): NAGVMQNPRHLVRRRGQEARLRCSPMKGHSHVYWYRQLPEEGLKFMVYLQKENIIDESGMPKERFSAEFPKEGPSILRIQQVVRGDSAAYFCASSPVSSGRPEQYFGPGTRLTVT.

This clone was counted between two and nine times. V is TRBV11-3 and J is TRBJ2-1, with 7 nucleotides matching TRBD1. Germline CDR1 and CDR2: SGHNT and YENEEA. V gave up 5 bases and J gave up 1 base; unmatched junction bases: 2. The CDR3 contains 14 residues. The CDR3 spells CASSTTGSYNEQFF. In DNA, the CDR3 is TGTGCCAGCAGCACGACAGGGTCCTACAATGAGCAGTTCTTC.

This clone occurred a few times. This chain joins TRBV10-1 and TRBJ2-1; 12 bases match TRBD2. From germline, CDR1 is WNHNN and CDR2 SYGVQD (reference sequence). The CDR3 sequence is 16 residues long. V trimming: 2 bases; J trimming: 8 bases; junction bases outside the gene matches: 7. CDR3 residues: CASSETLAGGYDEQFF. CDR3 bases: TGCGCCAGCAGTGAGACCCTAGCGGGAGGGTACGATGAGCAGTTCTTC.

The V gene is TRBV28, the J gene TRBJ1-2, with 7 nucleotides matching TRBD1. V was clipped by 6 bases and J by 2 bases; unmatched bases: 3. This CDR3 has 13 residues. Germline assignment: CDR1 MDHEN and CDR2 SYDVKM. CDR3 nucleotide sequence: TGTGCCAGCAGCCAGGGACAGAACTATGGCTACACCTTC. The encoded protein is CASSQGQNYGYTF.